Described below is a single TCR beta chain sequence and its context. No cognate antigen has been identified for it. Qualities for individual bases were not recorded, and no much larger clone is one base off. The data belong to a study of radiotherapy plus CTLA-4 blockade in lung cancer (dated by TCRdb to the late 2010s). With regard to the full study: Among the enrolled patients, 18% had an objective response, and approximately 33% reached disease control. The full study reports these points: The strongest predictors of response were reported to be early dynamic shifts in blood T cell clones along with a rise in serum interferon-beta following radiation. After treatment with radiotherapy and ipilimumab, TCR clones that came from tumors expanded in the peripheral blood.

The study tested focal radiation therapy combined with CTLA-4 blockade (ipilimumab) in patients with chemo-refractory metastatic non-small-cell lung cancer. A distance of 12 bases separates the germline ends of V and J, which lose 5 bases and 7 bases respectively. Inclusive of the bounding cysteine and phenylalanine, the CDR3 is 13 residues long. Solely the CDR3 DNA is kept, with 39 bases framed from the first base. For CDR1 and CDR2, the germline V gene (reference sequence) lists GTSNPN and SVGIG. The library came from the immunoSEQ multiplex PCR assay. TCRdb stores this immuneACCESS table with in-frame sequences only. Part of the clones is absent; in the studies checked, under half of the shortfall reflects unresolved V genes, and no reason is known for the rest. The sample includes about 110,000 clones, with roughly four fifths observed a single time. About 3.3% of the sample comes from the top ten.

The sequence was collected from a human donor with non-small cell lung cancer that progressed on radiotherapy plus ipilimumab. Some clones in this sample may be carry-over from other donors' samples. The rearranged segments are TRBV30 and TRBJ1-6; tentative D gene TRBD1, with 5 bases matching. Sample: peripheral blood, taken from a patient treated with radiotherapy plus ipilimumab. The CDR3 has the sequence CAWWGRNNSPLHF. At the DNA level, the sequence is TGTGCCTGGTGGGGACGGAACAATTCACCCCTCCACTTT.